This T cell receptor (beta chain) was documented in a study of OX40 agonist ivuxolimab in advanced cancers. Study-wide background: Treatment of patients was with ivuxolimab, an agonistic anti-OX40 (CD134) antibody. Prior therapy, whether anti-PD-1, anti-PD-L1 or anti-CTLA-4, was allowed, and approximately 37% had some. Study-wide points: Among T cells, CD8+ cells averaged more expanded clones than CD4+ cells. The work left the antigen specificity of expanded peripheral T cells undetermined.

Germline V gene lookup returns CDR1 SSHAT and CDR2 FNYEAQ (reference sequence). The CDR3 consists of 14 residues. TCRdb's table, derived via immunoSEQ multiplex PCR, lists solely in-frame clones and lacks some. This table holds roughly 48,000 clones, roughly 80% found once. For this clone: Its antigen is not known. One junction end disagrees with the germline gene, perhaps due to a read error.

The rearrangement uses TRBV7-7 and TRBJ2-2; 7 nucleotides match TRBD2. The receptor was derived from an adult with an advanced solid tumor such as melanoma, head and neck, liver or kidney cancer. This specimen was CD4+ or CD8+ T cells sorted from blood, taken in a trial of the OX40 agonist ivuxolimab. In DNA, the CDR3 is TGTGCTAGCAGCTTGCGGGGAGGGACCGGGGAGCTGTTTTTT. Amino acids: CASSLRGGTGELFF.